What follows are 10 T cell receptor beta chains derived from one specimen sequenced in a study of shared clonotypes between healthy human individuals. Using immunoSEQ multiplex PCR, the repertoire was profiled, and TCRdb retains in-frame clones only, with some absent. The sample has 1 million to 1.3 million clones, 70% to 80% seen once. Sequenced input: memory CD4+ T cells from PBMCs. The subset here: CD45RA-negative fraction. Source of these receptors: a young man in good health. Some clones in this sample may be carry-over from other donors' samples.

The rearrangement uses TRBV28 and TRBJ1-2; TRBD1 matches 7 bases. The CDR3 has 12 amino acids. Germline CDR1 MDHEN, CDR2 SYDVKM. Trimming cost V 8 bases and J 3 bases; bases outside gene matches: 3. The DNA for the CDR3 is TGTGCCAGCTTCGGGACAGACTATGGCTACACCTTC. It specifies CASFGTDYGYTF.

The chain carries TRBV11-2 and TRBJ2-7; D is uncertain. The germline V gene has CDR1 SGHAT and CDR2 FQNNGV. The CDR3 runs 15 residues. Trimming removed 0 bases at V and 0 bases at J, with 9 bases between. The DNA of the CDR3 is TGTGCCAGCAGCTTAGAGGGGTGGAGCTCCTACGAGCAGTACTTC. Translated, it gives CASSLEGWSSYEQYF.

The J gene is TRBJ1-2, the V gene TRBV7-9; weak D call: TRBD1 (5 bases). In germline, CDR1 is SEHNR, CDR2 FQNEAQ (reference sequence). The CDR3 spans 13 residues. V dropped 3 bases and J dropped 3 bases, with 8 bases sitting between them. The CDR3 bases are TGTGCCAGCAGCTTGGTACAGGACTATGGCTACACCTTC. As protein: CASSLVQDYGYTF. Looking up the rest from reference TRBV7-9 and TRBJ1-2 gives the full variable domain: DTGVSQNPRHKITKRGQNVTFRCDPISEHNRLYWYRQTLGQGPEFLTYFQNEAQLEKSRLLSDRFSAERPKGSFSTLEIQRTEQGDSAMYLCASSLVQDYGYTFGSGTRLTVV.

This clone has only a few counts. This chain connects TRBV7-3 to TRBJ1-1; D call uncertain. Germline-derived CDR1 and CDR2 are SGHTA and FQGTGA. The CDR3 is 16 residues long. V shed 2 bases and J shed 1 base, with 14 bases lying between them. The CDR3 coding sequence is TGTGCCAGCAGCTTAGGCAGTCCTTCAGGGAACACTGAAGCTTTCTTT. It encodes CASSLGSPSGNTEAFF.

This sequence joins TRBV5-1 and TRBJ2-3, with TRBD2 matching 7 bases. The CDR3 spans 16 residues. V lost 0 bases to trimming and J lost 3 bases; unmatched junction nucleotides: 7. In germline, CDR1 is SGHRS, CDR2 YFSETQ. The CDR3 DNA reads as TGCGCCAGCAGCTTGGATTCGGGGGGAGGAACAGATACGCAGTATTTT. It is translated as CASSLDSGGGTDTQYF.

J is TRBJ2-5 and V is TRBV7-2; a possible D gene is TRBD1 (5 bases). V was shortened by 3 bases and J by 2 bases, with 16 bases between the two germline ends. Germline assignment: CDR1 SGHTA and CDR2 FQGNSA. CDR3 length: 16 amino acids. Here the CDR3 DNA reads TGTGCCAGCAGCTTCGGGCAGGGCCATCCTCAAGAGACCCAGTACTTC. This sequence encodes CASSFGQGHPQETQYF.

There are a few counts of this clone. The chain carries TRBV28 and TRBJ1-1; D is unresolved. Germline assignment: CDR1 MDHEN and CDR2 SYDVKM. V was cut by 5 bases and J by 4 bases, with 8 bases left in between. The CDR3 is 12 residues long. For the CDR3, the DNA is TGTGCCAGCAGTACTACACGCACTGAAGCTTTCTTT. Amino acids: CASSTTRTEAFF.

The chain carries TRBV14 and TRBJ2-7, with 15 bases fitting TRBD2. V dropped 4 bases and J dropped 7; count of bases not matched to a gene: 5. CDR1 is SGHDN, CDR2 FVKESK, per germline. The CDR3 is 15 residues long. CDR3 in DNA: TGTGCCAGCAGCCGAACGGGACTAGCGGGAGGTGAGCAGTACTTC. Amino acid sequence: CASSRTGLAGGEQYF.

The sample holds a few counts of this clone. Other DNA sequences of this sample code for an identical CDR3. V usage is TRBV18 and J usage is TRBJ2-2; D gene uncertain. V lost 3 bases, J lost 5 bases, and 7 bases lay in between. The CDR3 totals 13 residues. Germline CDR1 and CDR2: KGHSH and LQKENI. CDR3 sequence reads: CASSPLGTGELFF. The DNA for the CDR3 is TGTGCCAGCTCACCTCTGGGGACCGGGGAGCTGTTTTTT.

This clone was observed at least ten times. The V and J genes are TRBV19 and TRBJ2-5, with 8 bases aligning to TRBD1. The CDR3 is 17 residues long. J lost 0 bases, V lost 5 bases, and 11 bases had no gene match. Per the germline V gene, CDR1 is LNHDA and CDR2 is SQIVND (reference sequence). CDR3 DNA: TGTGCCAGTAGTCCATGGGACAGGTTCACTAACCAAGAGACCCAGTACTTC. Protein product: CASSPWDRFTNQETQYF.